Given below is one TCR beta chain in context. Its target is not known. The CDR3 spans 13 residues. Per the germline V gene, CDR1 is LNHDA and CDR2 is SQIVND (reference sequence). The V end was cut by 2 bases, the J end by 5 bases, with 8 bases between. The record originates from a study of cytomegalovirus exposure and HLA in healthy donors. Study results and caveats: The study flagged about 160 TCR beta chains as cytomegalovirus-associated. The majority of TCR sequences were rare, yet some public TCRs appeared in many donors.

The repertoire was sequenced with immunoSEQ multiplex PCR; TCRdb's copy has only in-frame clones and lacks some. Among roughly 63,000 clones listed, 70% to 90% were seen once. This sequence joins TRBV19 and TRBJ2-3; D call uncertain. Sample: PBMCs. The sequence came from a woman in her late teens or twenties in good health and CMV-seronegative. CDR3 bases: TGTGCCAGTAGTATACAACTCCTAGATACGCAGTATTTT. It encodes CASSIQLLDTQYF. The full variable domain, completed using reference TRBV19 and TRBJ2-3, is DGGITQSPKYLFRKEGQNVTLSCEQNLNHDAMYWYRQDPGQGLRLIYYSQIVNDFQKGDIAEGYSVSREKKESFPLTVTSAQKNPTAFYLCASSIQLLDTQYFGPGTRLTVL.